The 22 T cell receptor beta chains below come from one sample, sequenced in a study of blood T cell repertoires in COVID-19 (TCRdb year 2020). The library was prepared using the immunoSEQ multiplex PCR assay. TCRdb took this table from immuneACCESS and kept in-frame rearrangements with V and J called. Such tables lack part of the clones; where checked against another copy, unresolved V genes explain under half of the gap, and the rest is unexplained. This sample comprises approximately 190,000 clones, less than 85% of them detected only once. In total, the top ten clones hold 4.5% to 6.5% of the sample. Specimen: PBMCs or T cells enriched from blood (not recorded which). These receptors all come from a woman aged 55 to 70 with acute COVID-19.

CDR3 DNA: TGTGCCAGCAGCTTAGCCCTAATTAGAGCGGGTGAGCAGTTCTTC. This codes for CASSLALIRAGEQFF. The rearrangement links TRBV7-2 to TRBJ2-1; a possible D gene is TRBD2 (6 bases). The V and J ends lost 0 bases and 9 bases respectively, with 15 bases between them. There are 15 residues in the CDR3. Germline assignment: CDR1 SGHTA and CDR2 FQGNSA.

This clone has just one count. This chain joins TRBV12-3 or TRBV12-4 and TRBJ1-3; the match to TRBD1 covers 9 bases. V lost 6 bases, J lost 4 bases, and 1 base stayed unmatched. The CDR3 runs to 13 residues. CDR3 loop: CASRTGGGNTIYF. DNA for the CDR3: TGTGCCAGCAGAACAGGGGGCGGAAACACCATATATTTT.

The J gene is TRBJ2-7, the V gene TRBV19; 7 bases agree with TRBD2. With V trimmed by 8 bases and J by 4 bases, 11 bases remained unmatched. Germline V gene lookup returns CDR1 LNHDA and CDR2 SQIVND (reference sequence). The CDR3 runs to 14 residues. CDR3: CASGGTAGDYEQYF. The CDR3 region has the DNA TGTGCCAGTGGGGGTACGGCGGGAGATTACGAGCAGTACTTC.

The genes are TRBV7-9 and TRBJ1-2, with unresolved D. This CDR3 has 17 residues. V was trimmed by 4 bases and J by 3 bases, leaving 21 bases between them. Germline CDR1 reads SEHNR; CDR2 reads FQNEAQ (reference sequence). CDR3 bases: TGTGCCAGCAGCTCAGTCGGCGGGGTCCGCGGGGACTATGGCTACACCTTC. Its protein is CASSSVGGVRGDYGYTF.

This chain joins TRBV4-1 and TRBJ2-7; D not certain. CDR1 and CDR2 from the germline V gene are MGHRA and YSYEKL. V gave up 0 bases and J gave up 4 bases, with 13 bases separating them. There are 15 residues in the CDR3. CDR3 region: CASSQEGRRAYEQYF. DNA of the CDR3: TGCGCCAGCAGCCAAGAAGGCAGACGAGCGTACGAGCAGTACTTC.

This clone was picked up a small number of times. Compared with germline, one end of the junction differs, possibly owing to a read error. CDR3 coding DNA: TGTGCCAGTAGGATAGCAGGGGGCACTGAAGCTTTCTTT. This codes for CASRIAGGTEAFF. The V call is TRBV19, the J call TRBJ1-1; 7 bases align to TRBD1. CDR1 and CDR2 from the germline V gene are LNHDA and SQIVND (reference sequence). This CDR3 has 13 residues.

J is TRBJ2-7 and V is TRBV29-1; D not certain. V lost 4 bases and J lost 6, with 16 bases in between. The CDR3 runs 13 residues. CDR1 and CDR2 from the germline V gene are SQVTM and ANQGSEA. The CDR3 spells CSVAPSIYGEQYF. In DNA, the CDR3 is TGCAGCGTTGCGCCATCCATATACGGCGAGCAGTACTTC.

The CDR3 DNA reads TGTGCCAGCAGCTTAACCAGGGACTATGGCTACACCTTC. It translates to CASSLTRDYGYTF. J is TRBJ1-2 and V is TRBV11-2; a weak D match, TRBD1 (5 bases). V shed 2 bases and J shed 3 bases, with 7 bases lying between them. Germline CDR1 SGHAT, CDR2 FQNNGV. The CDR3 length is 13 residues.

The chain couples TRBV9 to TRBJ1-2; TRBD1 matches at 10 bases. This CDR3 is built from 15 residues. The germline V gene has CDR1 SGDLS and CDR2 YYNGEE. Trimming at V came to 3 bases and at J to 3 bases, leaving 5 bases not matched to a gene. The CDR3 nucleotides are TGTGCCAGCAGCGGACAGGGGGCGAGGGACTATGGCTACACCTTC. Amino acids: CASSGQGARDYGYTF.

The rearrangement links TRBV2 to TRBJ2-5; a possible D gene is TRBD1 (5 bases). Germline loops: CDR1 SNHLY, CDR2 FYNNEI. The CDR3 loop spans 11 amino acids. The ends were cut back, 8 bases at V and 2 bases at J, with 6 bases in the middle. The CDR3 DNA reads TGTGCCAGCCAGGGACAAGAGACCCAGTACTTC. The encoded protein is CASQGQETQYF.

In DNA, the CDR3 is TGTGCCAGCTCACCACCCACCGGGAGTGCAGATACGCAGTATTTT. It specifies CASSPPTGSADTQYF. J is TRBJ2-3 and V is TRBV18, with TRBD2 as a possible D gene (6 bases). Looked up from germline, CDR1 is KGHSH and CDR2 is LQKENI. V shed 0 bases and J shed 4 bases, with 11 bases lying between them. There are 15 residues in the CDR3.

The chain recombines TRBV2 with TRBJ1-5; possibly TRBD1 for D (6 bases). The ends were cut back, 3 bases at V and 7 bases at J, with 10 bases in the middle. Germline values: CDR1 SNHLY, CDR2 FYNNEI. The length of the CDR3 is 13 residues. CDR3 region: CASSEVRGQPQHF. In DNA, the CDR3 is TGTGCCAGCAGTGAGGTCAGGGGACAGCCCCAGCATTTT.

The chain is built from TRBV9 and TRBJ1-6; TRBD1 aligns across 7 bases. The CDR3 loop spans 14 amino acids. Per the germline V gene, CDR1 is SGDLS and CDR2 is YYNGEE. J gave up 10 bases and V 4 bases, and 8 bases lay outside the gene matches. The CDR3 nucleotides are TGTGCCAGCAGCCTAGAGGGGGCTGGATCACCCCTCCACTTT. Translating gives CASSLEGAGSPLHF.

This clone was counted a single time. The chain employs TRBV6-2 or TRBV6-3 and TRBJ2-7; no definite D call. V dropped 0 bases and J dropped 3 bases, with 6 bases sitting between them. The CDR3 totals 13 residues. In germline, CDR1 is MNHEY, CDR2 SVGEGT. The CDR3 protein is CASSYSKLYEQYV. In DNA form, the CDR3 reads TGTGCCAGCAGTTACTCAAAGCTCTACGAGCAGTACGTC.

The chain is built from TRBV15 and TRBJ1-1, with 9 positions matching TRBD1. Losses at the gene ends were 7 bases for V and 5 bases for J; bases not matched to a gene: 5. Germline V gene data show CDR1 as LNHNV and CDR2 as YYDKDF (reference sequence). The CDR3 has 13 residues. The DNA of the CDR3 is TGTGCCACCACCCGGGACAGGGAAACTGAAGCTTTCTTT. Amino acid sequence: CATTRDRETEAFF. Using reference TRBV15 and TRBJ1-1 for the parts outside the CDR3, the full variable domain is DAMVIQNPRYQVTQFGKPVTLSCSQTLNHNVMYWYQQKSSQAPKLLFHYYDKDFNNEADTPDNFQSRRPNTSFCFLDIRSPGLGDTAMYLCATTRDRETEAFFGQGTRLTVV.

The chain uses TRBV15 and TRBJ1-5; weak D call: TRBD1 (6 bases). The CDR3 sequence is 15 residues long. Germline CDR1 is LNHNV and CDR2 is YYDKDF (reference sequence). V dropped 0 bases and J dropped 6 bases, with 12 bases sitting between them. CDR3 sequence (DNA): TGTGCCACCAGCAGAGATAACAGGGCGGGTCAGCCCCAGCATTTT. The encoded protein is CATSRDNRAGQPQHF.

There are a few counts of this clone. The V gene is TRBV7-7, the J gene TRBJ2-1, with D possibly being TRBD2 (5 bases). The CDR3 runs to 15 residues. From germline, CDR1 is SSHAT and CDR2 FNYEAQ (reference sequence). The V gene lost 2 bases and the J gene lost 0 bases, with 8 bases spanning the gap. CDR3 protein: CASSLTGSSYNEQFF. The CDR3 DNA reads TGTGCCAGCAGCTTAACGGGGAGCTCCTACAATGAGCAGTTCTTC. The full variable domain, its missing parts supplied by reference TRBV7-7 and TRBJ2-1, is GAGVSQSPRYKVTKRGQDVTLRCDPISSHATLYWYQQALGQGPEFLTYFNYEAQPDKSGLPSDRFSAERPEGSISTLTIQRTEQRDSAMYRCASSLTGSSYNEQFFGPGTRLTVL.

The chain has TRBV6-5 and TRBJ2-4; TRBD1 matches 9 bases. CDR3 length: 15 residues. Germline values: CDR1 MNHEY, CDR2 SVGAGI. V trimming: 6 bases; J trimming: 5 bases; junction bases outside the gene matches: 8. The CDR3 DNA sequence: TGTGCCAGCAGCCGGACAGGGGCTGACGAAAACATTCAGTACTTC. Translation gives CASSRTGADENIQYF.

This clone has just a few counts. The chain is built from TRBV2 and TRBJ1-5, with 7 bases fitting TRBD1. V lost 6 bases, J lost 4 bases, and 3 bases stayed unmatched. CDR3 length: 13 amino acids. Germline lookup yields CDR1 SNHLY and CDR2 FYNNEI. This chain's CDR3 is CASSLGQNQPQHF. CDR3 DNA sequence: TGTGCCAGCAGCTTGGGACAGAATCAGCCCCAGCATTTT.

The chain joins TRBV13 to TRBJ2-5, with 10 nucleotides matching TRBD1. The ends lost 5 bases at V and 7 bases at J; junction bases unmatched: 7. The CDR3 covers 14 residues. Germline loops: CDR1 PRHDT, CDR2 FYEKMQ (reference sequence). The CDR3 loop reads CASSRDRGSVTQYF. The CDR3 bases are TGTGCCAGCAGCCGGGACAGGGGATCAGTGACCCAGTACTTC.

The rearrangement uses TRBV28 and TRBJ2-3; 7 bases map to TRBD1. V shed 7 bases and J 2 bases; nucleotides not matched to a gene: 9. This CDR3 has 15 amino acids. Germline V CDR1 and CDR2: MDHEN, SYDVKM. CDR3 loop: CASTAGGRLTDTQYF. CDR3 DNA: TGTGCCAGCACGGCAGGGGGTCGACTCACAGATACGCAGTATTTT.

This rearrangement joins TRBV6-2 or TRBV6-3 to TRBJ2-7, with 7 bases identical to TRBD1. The CDR3 sequence is 16 residues long. The junction had 8 bases not matched to a gene; V was cut back by 0 bases and J by 3 bases. Germline lookup yields CDR1 MNHEY and CDR2 SVGEGT. The CDR3 region has the DNA TGTGCCAGCAGTTACTCACCGGGACAGATTGGCTACGAGCAGTACGTC. This encodes CASSYSPGQIGYEQYV.